This T cell receptor beta chain was obtained from a study of T cells in lung cancer brain metastases listed by TCRdb under 2018. At the level of the whole study: Of the roughly 20 patients, some 17 had a history of tobacco use, with a median of around 40 pack-years. The median interval between acquisition of the primary specimen and acquisition of the brain metastasis specimen was about 380 days. The average DNA integrity number was about 4 in both primary and metastatic specimens, and the two sites did not differ significantly. The median age of the patients at first diagnosis was over 55 years, and the group included about 9 males and 11 to 12 females. TCR beta CDR3 repertoires were compared between fully resected primary non-small cell lung cancers and paired brain metastases. About 90% of the 20 patients received no interval therapy between primary and metastasis resection. The cohort comprised around 20 patients contributing approximately 40 specimens, one primary lung lesion and one brain metastasis each.

Each sample received between about 2.24 and 5 ug of genomic DNA as input, and paired samples received equal DNA input. TCR beta libraries were constructed with the immunoSEQ hsTCRbeta Kit, which uses multiplexed V and J gene primers in two PCR steps. Pooled libraries, together with positive and negative controls, were sequenced on an Illumina MiSeq with a 100-cycle paired-end protocol. Concerning the study's data processing: Raw data were processed by the immunoSEQ vendor into normalized, annotated TCR beta repertoire reports. Richness was counted as unique clones by nucleotide sequence, and total richness was extrapolated with the iChao1 and Efron-Thisted estimators. Pielou's evenness, Simpson's index, top-ten clone proportional abundance, and Morisita overlap index were used to characterize and compare paired lesions. TCRdb limited this immuneACCESS table to in-frame rearrangements with V and J called. A share of clones is missing; checked studies link under half to unresolved V genes, and the rest is unexplained. The D gene and trimming were derived from the DNA, and the V and J assignments and clone size from that table. The sample table holds thousands of clones, of which approximately 90% were seen once. 2.5% to 4% of the sample goes to the ten largest clones.

With respect to this clone: It lacks a known antigen. There are no base qualities to consult, and no much larger clone falls within one base.

Broader findings and caveats from the paper: The study could not control for the effects of preoperative corticosteroids on T cell infiltration in brain metastases. The ten most abundant clones made up a significantly larger repertoire fraction in brain metastases than primaries, suggesting clonal expansion. Most clones were found to be lesion-specific, and limited overlap was observed between paired lesions (mean Morisita index approximately 0.2). DNA fragmentation in the FFPE samples may have kept the complete infiltrating T cell repertoire from being retrieved. Brain metastases had significantly fewer unique productive clones than paired primaries (median around 1,500 versus 5,000).

Patients had resection either for delayed recurrence of a solitary brain metastasis or for synchronous oligometastatic disease. To avoid including cancers other than NSCLC, any patient with a history of multiple malignancies was excluded. Using marked H&E slides as a guide, tumor areas were macrodissected from 5 or 6 unstained 8.5 to 10 um sections that had been deparaffinized. All specimens were fixed in formalin and embedded in paraffin (FFPE). The AllPrep DNA/RNA FFPE Kit was used for extraction of genomic DNA. CDR1 is given as MNHEY and CDR2 as SVGAGI, both from the germline V gene. V drops 6 bases and J drops 6 bases, leaving 12 bases in between. There are 13 amino acids in the CDR3, from cysteine to phenylalanine inclusive. The entry retains the CDR3 DNA only, 39 bases that are in frame from base 1.

The sequence is built from TRBV6-5 and TRBJ2-1, with the D gene too uncertain to name. This receptor was obtained from a woman aged 50 to 60 with non-small cell lung cancer. The sequencing sample was made of tumor tissue from the primary lung tumor. The sample's cell subset or site label is to be understood as: primary lung cancer lesion. The CDR3 protein sequence reads: CASSFISSNEQFF. The DNA sequence is TGTGCCAGCAGCTTCATCAGTTCCAATGAGCAGTTCTTC.